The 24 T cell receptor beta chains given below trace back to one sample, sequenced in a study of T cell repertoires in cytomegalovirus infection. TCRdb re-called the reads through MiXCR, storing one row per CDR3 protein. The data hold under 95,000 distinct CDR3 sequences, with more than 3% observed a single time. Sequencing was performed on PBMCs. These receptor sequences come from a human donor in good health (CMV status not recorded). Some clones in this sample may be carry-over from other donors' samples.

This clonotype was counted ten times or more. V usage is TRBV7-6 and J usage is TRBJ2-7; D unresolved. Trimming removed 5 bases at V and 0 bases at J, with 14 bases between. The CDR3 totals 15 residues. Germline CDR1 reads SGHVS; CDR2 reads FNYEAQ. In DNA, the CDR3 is TGTGCCAGCAGCGCGCCGGACGGAATCTCCTACGAGCAGTACTTC. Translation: CASSAPDGISYEQYF.

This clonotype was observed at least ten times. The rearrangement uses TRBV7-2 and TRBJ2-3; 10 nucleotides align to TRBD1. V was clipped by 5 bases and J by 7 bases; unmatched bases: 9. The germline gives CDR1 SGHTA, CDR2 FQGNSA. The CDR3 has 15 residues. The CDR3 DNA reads TGTGCCAGCAGCCCGGACAGGGGGAATTCGAATACGCAGTATTTT. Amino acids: CASSPDRGNSNTQYF. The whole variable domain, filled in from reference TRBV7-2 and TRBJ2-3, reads GAGVSQSPSNKVTEKGKDVELRCDPISGHTALYWYRQSLGQGLEFLIYFQGNSAPDKSGLPSDRFSAERTGGSVSTLTIQRTQQEDSAVYLCASSPDRGNSNTQYFGPGTRLTVL.

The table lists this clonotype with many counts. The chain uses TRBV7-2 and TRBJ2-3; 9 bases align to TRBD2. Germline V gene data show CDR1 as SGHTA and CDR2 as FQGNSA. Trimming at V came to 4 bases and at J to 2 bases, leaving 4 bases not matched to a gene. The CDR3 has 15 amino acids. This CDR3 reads CASSSLAGVTDTQYF. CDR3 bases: TGTGCCAGCAGCTCGTTAGCGGGAGTCACAGATACGCAGTATTTT.

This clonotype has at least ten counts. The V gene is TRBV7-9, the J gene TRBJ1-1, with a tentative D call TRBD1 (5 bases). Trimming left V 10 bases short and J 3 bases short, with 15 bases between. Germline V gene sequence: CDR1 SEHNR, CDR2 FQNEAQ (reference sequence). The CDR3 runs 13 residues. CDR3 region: CATSLETDTEAFF. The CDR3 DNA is TGTGCCACCTCGCTCGAGACAGACACTGAAGCTTTCTTT.

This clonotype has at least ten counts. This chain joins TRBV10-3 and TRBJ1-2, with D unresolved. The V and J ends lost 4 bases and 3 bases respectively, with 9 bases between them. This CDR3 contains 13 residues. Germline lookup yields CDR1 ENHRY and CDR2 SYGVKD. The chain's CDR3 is CAISARTDYGYTF. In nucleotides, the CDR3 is TGTGCCATCAGTGCTCGGACGGACTATGGCTACACCTTC.

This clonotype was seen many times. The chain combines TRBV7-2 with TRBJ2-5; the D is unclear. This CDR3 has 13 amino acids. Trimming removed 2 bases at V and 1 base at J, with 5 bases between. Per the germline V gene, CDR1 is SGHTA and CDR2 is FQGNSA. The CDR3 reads CASSLWIQETQYF. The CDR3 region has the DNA TGTGCCAGCAGCTTATGGATCCAAGAGACCCAGTACTTC.

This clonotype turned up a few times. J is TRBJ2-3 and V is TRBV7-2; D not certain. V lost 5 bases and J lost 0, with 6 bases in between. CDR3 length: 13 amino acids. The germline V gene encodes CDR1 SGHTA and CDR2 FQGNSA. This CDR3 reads CASSPTSTDTQYF. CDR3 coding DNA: TGTGCCAGCAGCCCAACTAGCACAGATACGCAGTATTTT.

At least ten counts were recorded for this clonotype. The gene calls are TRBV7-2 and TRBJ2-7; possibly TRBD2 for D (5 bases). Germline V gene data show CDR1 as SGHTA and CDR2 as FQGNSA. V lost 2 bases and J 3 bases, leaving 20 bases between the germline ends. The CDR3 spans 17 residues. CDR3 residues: CASSLQRTHSTYYEQYF. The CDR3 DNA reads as TGTGCCAGCAGCTTACAGCGGACCCACTCTACTTACTACGAGCAGTACTTC.

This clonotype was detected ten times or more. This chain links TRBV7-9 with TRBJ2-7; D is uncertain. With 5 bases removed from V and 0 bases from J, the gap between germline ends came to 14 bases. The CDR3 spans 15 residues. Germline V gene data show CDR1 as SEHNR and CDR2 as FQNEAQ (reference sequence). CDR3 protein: CASSNTLAASYEQYF. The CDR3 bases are TGTGCCAGCAGCAATACTCTGGCGGCCTCCTACGAGCAGTACTTC.

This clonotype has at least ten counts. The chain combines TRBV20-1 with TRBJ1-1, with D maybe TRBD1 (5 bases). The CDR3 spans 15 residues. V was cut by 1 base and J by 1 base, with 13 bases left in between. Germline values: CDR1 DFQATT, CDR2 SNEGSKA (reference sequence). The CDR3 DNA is TGCAGTGCTAGAGGGGGGGAGACCACGAACACTGAAGCTTTCTTT. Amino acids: CSARGGETTNTEAFF.

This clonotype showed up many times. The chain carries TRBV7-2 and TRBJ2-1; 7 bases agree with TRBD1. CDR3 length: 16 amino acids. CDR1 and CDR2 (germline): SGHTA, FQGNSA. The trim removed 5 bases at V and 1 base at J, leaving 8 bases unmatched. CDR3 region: CASSLTGTESYNEQFF. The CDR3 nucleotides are TGTGCCAGCAGCCTGACCGGGACAGAGTCCTACAATGAGCAGTTCTTC.

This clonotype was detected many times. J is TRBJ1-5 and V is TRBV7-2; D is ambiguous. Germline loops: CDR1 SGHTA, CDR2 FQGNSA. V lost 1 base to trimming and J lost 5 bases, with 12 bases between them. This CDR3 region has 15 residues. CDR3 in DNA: TGTGCCAGCAGCTTAGTTTGGGGTACTGATCAGCCCCAGCATTTT. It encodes CASSLVWGTDQPQHF.

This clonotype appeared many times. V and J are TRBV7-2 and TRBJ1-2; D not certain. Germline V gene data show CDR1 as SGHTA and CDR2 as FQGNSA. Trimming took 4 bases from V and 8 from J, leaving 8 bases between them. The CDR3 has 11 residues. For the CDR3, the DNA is TGTGCCAGCAGCTCGGATAAAGGCTACACCTTC. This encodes CASSSDKGYTF.

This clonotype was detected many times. The CDR3 loop reads CATSQRGANVLTF. As DNA, the CDR3 is TGTGCCACCAGTCAACGTGGGGCCAACGTCCTGACTTTC. V is TRBV24-1 and J is TRBJ2-6; D call uncertain. Between the trimmed V and J ends, which lost 6 bases and 3 bases, there was a span of 5 bases. The CDR3 runs 13 residues. Germline-derived CDR1 and CDR2 are KGHDR and SFDVKD.

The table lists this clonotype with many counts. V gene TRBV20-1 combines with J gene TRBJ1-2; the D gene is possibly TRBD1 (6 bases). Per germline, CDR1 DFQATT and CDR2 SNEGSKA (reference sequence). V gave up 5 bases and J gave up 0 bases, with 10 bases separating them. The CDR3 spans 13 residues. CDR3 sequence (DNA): TGCAGTGCTCGGACAGCGTCTAACTATGGCTACACCTTC. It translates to CSARTASNYGYTF.

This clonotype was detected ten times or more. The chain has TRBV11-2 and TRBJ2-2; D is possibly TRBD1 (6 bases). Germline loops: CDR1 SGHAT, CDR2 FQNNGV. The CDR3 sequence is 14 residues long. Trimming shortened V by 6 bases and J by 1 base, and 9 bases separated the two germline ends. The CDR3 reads CASRQGRNTGELFF. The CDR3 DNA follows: TGTGCCAGCAGACAGGGACGGAACACCGGGGAGCTGTTTTTT. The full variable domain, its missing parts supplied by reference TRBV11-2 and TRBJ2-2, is EAGVAQSPRYKIIEKRQSVAFWCNPISGHATLYWYQQILGQGPKLLIQFQNNGVVDDSQLPKDRFSAERLKGVDSTLKIQPAKLEDSAVYLCASRQGRNTGELFFGEGSRLTVL.

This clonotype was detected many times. CDR3 sequence: CAGGQSSTGELFF. In nucleotides, the CDR3 is TGTGCCGGAGGACAGAGCTCCACCGGGGAGCTGTTTTTT. The chain joins TRBV7-9 to TRBJ2-2, with TRBD1 as a possible D gene (6 bases). Between the trimmed V and J ends, which lost 11 bases and 4 bases, there was a span of 14 bases. The CDR3 runs 13 residues. Germline V gene sequence: CDR1 SEHNR, CDR2 FQNEAQ (reference sequence).

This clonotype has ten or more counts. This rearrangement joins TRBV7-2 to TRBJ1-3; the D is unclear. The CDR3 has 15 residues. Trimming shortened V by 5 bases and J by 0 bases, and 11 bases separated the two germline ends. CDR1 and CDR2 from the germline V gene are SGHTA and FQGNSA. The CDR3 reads CASSLRGLSGNTIYF. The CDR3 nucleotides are TGTGCCAGCAGCCTCCGGGGTCTCTCTGGAAACACCATATATTTT. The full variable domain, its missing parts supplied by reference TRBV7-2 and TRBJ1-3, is GAGVSQSPSNKVTEKGKDVELRCDPISGHTALYWYRQSLGQGLEFLIYFQGNSAPDKSGLPSDRFSAERTGGSVSTLTIQRTQQEDSAVYLCASSLRGLSGNTIYFGEGSWLTVV.

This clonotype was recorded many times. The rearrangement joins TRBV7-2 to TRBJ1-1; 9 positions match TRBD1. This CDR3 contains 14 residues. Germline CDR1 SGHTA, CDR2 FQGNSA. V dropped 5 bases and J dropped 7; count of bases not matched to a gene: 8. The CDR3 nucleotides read TGTGCCAGCAGCCGAAAGACAGGGGGGGATGAAGCTTTCTTT. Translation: CASSRKTGGDEAFF.

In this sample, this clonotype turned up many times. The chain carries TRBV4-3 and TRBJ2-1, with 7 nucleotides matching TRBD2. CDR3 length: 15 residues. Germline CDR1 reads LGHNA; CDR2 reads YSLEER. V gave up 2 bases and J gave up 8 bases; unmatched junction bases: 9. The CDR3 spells CASSQNPGGVYEQFF. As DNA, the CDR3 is TGCGCCAGCAGCCAAAACCCGGGGGGAGTCTATGAGCAGTTCTTC.

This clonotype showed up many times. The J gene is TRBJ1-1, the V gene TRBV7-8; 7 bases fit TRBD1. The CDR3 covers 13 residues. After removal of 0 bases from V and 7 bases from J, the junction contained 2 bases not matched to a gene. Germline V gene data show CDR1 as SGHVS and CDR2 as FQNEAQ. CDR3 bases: TGTGCCAGCAGCTTAGCCGGGACAGTTGAAGCTTTCTTT. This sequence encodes CASSLAGTVEAFF. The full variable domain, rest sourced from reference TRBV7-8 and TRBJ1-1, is GAGVSQSPRYKVAKRGQDVALRCDPISGHVSLFWYQQALGQGPEFLTYFQNEAQLDKSGLPSDRFFAERPEGSVSTLKIQRTQQEDSAVYLCASSLAGTVEAFFGQGTRLTVV.

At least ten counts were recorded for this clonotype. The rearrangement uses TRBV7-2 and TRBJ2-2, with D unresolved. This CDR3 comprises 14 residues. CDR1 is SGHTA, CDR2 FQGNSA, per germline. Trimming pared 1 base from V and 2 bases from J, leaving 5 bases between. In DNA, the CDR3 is TGTGCCAGCAGCTTAGAGACCAACACCGGGGAGCTGTTTTTT. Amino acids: CASSLETNTGELFF.

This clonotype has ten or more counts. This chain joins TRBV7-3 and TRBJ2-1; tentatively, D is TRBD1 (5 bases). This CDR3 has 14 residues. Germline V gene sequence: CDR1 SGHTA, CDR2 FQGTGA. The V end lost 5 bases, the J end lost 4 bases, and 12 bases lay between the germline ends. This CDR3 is CASSPQGNYNEQFF. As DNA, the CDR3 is TGTGCCAGCAGCCCTCAGGGTAATTACAATGAGCAGTTCTTC. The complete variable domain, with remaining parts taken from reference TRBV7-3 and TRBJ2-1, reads GAGVSQTPSNKVTEKGKYVELRCDPISGHTALYWYRQSLGQGPEFLIYFQGTGAADDSGLPNDRFFAVRPEGSVSTLKIQRTERGDSAVYLCASSPQGNYNEQFFGPGTRLTVL.

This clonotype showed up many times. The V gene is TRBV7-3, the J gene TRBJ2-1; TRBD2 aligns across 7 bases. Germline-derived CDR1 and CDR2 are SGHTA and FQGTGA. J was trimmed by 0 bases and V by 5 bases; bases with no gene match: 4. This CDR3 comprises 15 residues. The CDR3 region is CASSPLAFSYNEQFF. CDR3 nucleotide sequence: TGTGCCAGCAGCCCACTAGCGTTCTCCTACAATGAGCAGTTCTTC.